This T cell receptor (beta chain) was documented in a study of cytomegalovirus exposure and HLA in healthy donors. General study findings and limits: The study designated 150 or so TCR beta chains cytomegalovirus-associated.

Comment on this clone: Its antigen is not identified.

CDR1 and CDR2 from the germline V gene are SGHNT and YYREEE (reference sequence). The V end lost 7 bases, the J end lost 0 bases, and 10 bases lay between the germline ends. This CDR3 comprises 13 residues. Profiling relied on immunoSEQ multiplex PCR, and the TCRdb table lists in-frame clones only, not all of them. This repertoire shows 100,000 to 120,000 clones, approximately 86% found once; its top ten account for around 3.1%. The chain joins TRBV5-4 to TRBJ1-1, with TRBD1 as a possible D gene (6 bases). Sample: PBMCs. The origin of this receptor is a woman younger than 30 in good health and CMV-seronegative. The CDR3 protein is CASQGLLNTEAFF. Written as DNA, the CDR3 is TGTGCCAGCCAGGGGCTCTTGAACACTGAAGCTTTCTTT.